The 30 T cell receptor beta chains presented below share a single source sample, sequenced in a study of blood T cells in healthy people across ages. Primed by a sample-barcoded 5' primer and a J-beta primer mix, a second PCR proceeded for about 7 to 12 cycles. TCRdb fed the 5' RACE reads into MiXCR, producing one record per CDR3 protein. The table has hundreds of thousands of distinct CDR3 sequences, roughly 44% seen once. Material: blood. The receptor source for this set is a man in his fifties or sixties in good health.

The sample holds a few counts of this clonotype. This chain links TRBV6-2 or TRBV6-3 with TRBJ1-2; no clear D. This CDR3 contains 12 residues. CDR1 and CDR2 (germline): MNHEY, SVGEGT. V was pared by 6 bases and J by 12 bases, with 17 bases between. Written as DNA, the CDR3 is TGTGCCAGCAGAATGACCGGAGGGAGGCACACCTTC. This gives the protein CASRMTGGRHTF.

This chain connects TRBV7-9 to TRBJ2-3, with 9 bases matching TRBD1. In germline, CDR1 is SEHNR, CDR2 FQNEAQ (reference sequence). The CDR3 length is 15 residues. V gave up 5 bases and J gave up 3 bases; unmatched junction bases: 6. CDR3 sequence reads: CASSARDRVTDTQYF. The DNA of the CDR3 is TGTGCCAGCAGCGCAAGGGACAGGGTAACAGATACGCAGTATTTT. The full variable domain, with the rest looked up from reference TRBV7-9 and TRBJ2-3, is DTGVSQNPRHKITKRGQNVTFRCDPISEHNRLYWYRQTLGQGPEFLTYFQNEAQLEKSRLLSDRFSAERPKGSFSTLEIQRTEQGDSAMYLCASSARDRVTDTQYFGPGTRLTVL.

Only a few counts were recorded for this clonotype. This chain connects TRBV2 to TRBJ2-3, with a possible D match to TRBD2 (5 bases). V was shortened by 2 bases and J by 5 bases, with 11 bases between the two germline ends. The CDR3 has 14 residues. In germline, CDR1 is SNHLY, CDR2 FYNNEI. This chain's CDR3 is CASSESLALDTQYF. CDR3 coding DNA: TGTGCCAGCAGTGAAAGCCTAGCTTTAGATACGCAGTATTTT.

This clonotype was seen a few times. This chain uses TRBV20-1 with TRBJ2-7; D perhaps matches TRBD1 (6 bases). Germline V gene data show CDR1 as DFQATT and CDR2 as SNEGSKA (reference sequence). V was shortened by 3 bases and J by 3 bases, with 15 bases between the two germline ends. CDR3 length: 14 amino acids. CDR3 coding DNA: TGCAGTGCTAGTCGGCAGGGGCTTTTCTACGAGCAGTACTTC. This encodes CSASRQGLFYEQYF.

The chain recombines TRBV12-3 or TRBV12-4 with TRBJ2-4; 8 positions match TRBD2. CDR3 size: 13 residues. J lost 11 bases, V lost 2 bases, and 5 bases had no gene match. The CDR3 DNA follows: TGTGCCAGCAGTTTACTCGCCGGGGGGGTTCAGTACTTC. It encodes CASSLLAGGVQYF.

Only a few counts were recorded for this clonotype. This sequence joins TRBV11-1 and TRBJ2-7; unclear D gene. Germline CDR1 and CDR2: SGHAT and FQDESV (reference sequence). V was shortened by 0 bases and J by 2 bases, with 11 bases between the two germline ends. The CDR3 is made up of 15 amino acids. CDR3 sequence reads: CASSLALQDPYEQYF. The DNA of the CDR3 is TGTGCCAGCAGCTTAGCGCTTCAGGACCCCTACGAGCAGTACTTC.

This clonotype was observed once. One end of the junction varies from germline; a read error may be responsible. The chain uses TRBV18 and TRBJ2-5, with D tentatively TRBD2 (5 bases). The J call may not be correct, given that the DNA end is closer to TRBJ2-7. CDR1 is KGHSH and CDR2 is LQKENI in the germline V gene. This CDR3 spans 15 amino acids. CDR3 DNA: TGTTCCAGCTCACTTGGGCGGGCCGACTCCTACGAGCAGTACTTC. Its protein is CSSSLGRADSYEQYF.

The V call is TRBV29-1, the J call TRBJ2-1; 7 nucleotides agree with TRBD2. The germline V gene has CDR1 SQVTM and CDR2 ANQGSEA. Trimming at V came to 0 bases and at J to 6 bases, leaving 5 bases not matched to a gene. The CDR3 loop spans 14 amino acids. The CDR3 DNA reads TGCAGCGTTGAAGAGGGAGGGCCTGGCAATGAGCAGTTCTTC. Its protein product is CSVEEGGPGNEQFF.

CDR3 region: CASRNNRVTSSYEQYF. The DNA for the CDR3 is TGTGCCAGCAGAAACAACAGGGTGACGAGCTCCTACGAGCAGTACTTC. The chain couples TRBV11-2 to TRBJ2-7; tentative D call: TRBD1 (6 bases). This CDR3 region has 16 residues. V lost 6 bases to trimming and J lost 0 bases, with 18 bases between them. Per the germline V gene, CDR1 is SGHAT and CDR2 is FQNNGV.

V is TRBV4-1 and J is TRBJ2-3; D is uncertain. Trimming left V 4 bases short and J 6 bases short, with 11 bases between. The length of the CDR3 is 13 residues. In germline, CDR1 is MGHRA, CDR2 YSYEKL. The CDR3 DNA is TGCGCCAGCAGCCTGCCTAATCACGATACGCAGTATTTT. Its protein product is CASSLPNHDTQYF.

The chain links TRBV29-1 to TRBJ2-3; a weak D match, TRBD1 (5 bases). This CDR3 is 13 amino acids long. Trimming cost V 4 bases and J 0 bases, with 8 bases left between them. Looked up from germline, CDR1 is SQVTM and CDR2 is ANQGSEA. Here the CDR3 DNA reads TGCAGCGTTGTGACAGCTAGCACAGATACGCAGTATTTT. It yields the protein CSVVTASTDTQYF.

This clonotype was observed a few times. The chain employs TRBV3-1 and TRBJ2-7; D may be TRBD2 (5 bases). V shed 3 bases and J shed 6 bases, with 15 bases lying between them. The germline CDR1 and CDR2 sequences are LGHDT and YNNKEL (reference sequence). The CDR3 totals 14 residues. This CDR3 is CASSQLGEGGEQYF. The CDR3 DNA reads as TGTGCCAGCAGCCAGCTTGGAGAGGGCGGCGAGCAGTACTTC.

This clonotype showed up just a few times. The gene calls are TRBV4-1 and TRBJ1-2; D ambiguous. The germline V gene encodes CDR1 MGHRA and CDR2 YSYEKL. V shed 0 bases and J shed 5 bases, with 16 bases lying between them. This CDR3 region has 16 residues. CDR3 coding DNA: TGCGCCAGCAGCCAAGATGAATTAGCTTCCCCATATGGCTACACCTTC. It yields the protein CASSQDELASPYGYTF.

A few counts support this clonotype. The chain uses TRBV5-1 and TRBJ2-7, with 7 bases matching TRBD1. Looked up from germline, CDR1 is SGHRS and CDR2 is YFSETQ. The CDR3 spans 14 residues. The ends lost 3 bases at V and 2 bases at J; junction bases unmatched: 5. CDR3 sequence: CASSYGQDPYEQYF. In DNA, the CDR3 is TGCGCCAGCAGCTATGGACAGGACCCCTACGAGCAGTACTTC.

V gene TRBV6-4 combines with J gene TRBJ2-3; D perhaps matches TRBD2 (5 bases). V was clipped by 5 bases and J by 2 bases, with 14 bases between them. The CDR3 consists of 15 residues. CDR1 is MRHNA and CDR2 is SNTAGT in the germline V gene. The CDR3 nucleotides read TGTGCCAGCAGTAAGGGAGATCCCGACACAGATACGCAGTATTTT. Translating gives CASSKGDPDTDTQYF.

In this sample, this clonotype turned up a few times. This chain links TRBV7-2 with TRBJ1-2, with D uncertain. Trimming pared 1 base from V and 6 bases from J, leaving 9 bases between. The CDR3 spans 13 residues. Germline loops: CDR1 SGHTA, CDR2 FQGNSA. CDR3 protein: CASSLEREDGYTF. The CDR3 region has the DNA TGTGCCAGCAGCTTAGAACGGGAAGATGGCTACACCTTC.

This clonotype was picked up a small number of times. The chain uses TRBV10-3 and TRBJ2-5, with unresolved D. The CDR3 loop spans 13 amino acids. Trimming pared 0 bases from V and 4 bases from J, leaving 6 bases between. In germline, CDR1 is ENHRY, CDR2 SYGVKD. CDR3 region: CAISESWGETQYF. As DNA, the CDR3 is TGTGCCATCAGTGAGTCCTGGGGAGAGACCCAGTACTTC.

The chain uses TRBV12-3 or TRBV12-4 and TRBJ2-4; D unclear. TRBJ2-5 matches the DNA end more closely, so the J call is doubtful. The CDR3 runs to 13 residues. The CDR3 region is CASRRTSQETQYF. The CDR3 region has the DNA TGTGCCAGCAGACGGACGTCACAAGAGACCCAGTACTTC.

The rearrangement uses TRBV20-1 and TRBJ1-2; D ambiguous. The germline V gene has CDR1 DFQATT and CDR2 SNEGSKA (reference sequence). This CDR3 contains 11 residues. V was pared by 6 bases and J by 8 bases, with 13 bases between. For the CDR3, the DNA is TGCAGTGCCCAACCTCTAACAGGCTACACCTTC. It codes for CSAQPLTGYTF.

The chain couples TRBV12-3 or TRBV12-4 to TRBJ1-1; D is unclear. The length of the CDR3 is 13 residues. Trimming shortened V by 6 bases and J by 2 bases, and 10 bases separated the two germline ends. The CDR3 reads CASRKQINTEAFF. The CDR3 region has the DNA TGTGCCAGCAGGAAACAGATCAACACTGAAGCTTTCTTT.

The V and J genes are TRBV25-1 and TRBJ2-2; TRBD1 matches 7 bases. Germline CDR1 is MGHDK and CDR2 is SYGVNS. V lost 2 bases, J lost 4 bases, and 7 bases stayed unmatched. The CDR3 is made up of 16 amino acids. CDR3 amino acids: CASSEQRGRGTGELFF. DNA for the CDR3: TGTGCCAGCAGTGAACAAAGGGGGCGAGGCACCGGGGAGCTGTTTTTT.

This rearrangement joins TRBV7-9 to TRBJ1-4, with TRBD1 matching 9 bases. The CDR3 runs to 16 residues. The germline CDR1 and CDR2 sequences are SEHNR and FQNEAQ (reference sequence). The V and J ends lost 1 base and 7 bases, in that order; junction bases with no gene match: 7. The CDR3: CASSLGGQGRGEKLFF. The CDR3 DNA follows: TGTGCCAGCAGCTTAGGAGGACAGGGGAGAGGTGAAAAACTGTTTTTT.

The rearrangement joins TRBV3-1 to TRBJ1-4; D perhaps matches TRBD1 (6 bases). The germline gives CDR1 LGHDT, CDR2 YNNKEL (reference sequence). This CDR3 contains 15 residues. V lost 5 bases and J lost 5, with 15 bases in between. CDR3 loop: CASSSRTVFNEKLFF. For the CDR3, the DNA is TGTGCCAGCAGCTCGAGGACAGTATTCAATGAAAAACTGTTTTTT.

The chain carries TRBV20-1 and TRBJ2-7; 11 bases match TRBD2. Trimming cost V 6 bases and J 3 bases; bases outside gene matches: 4. Germline-derived CDR1 and CDR2 are DFQATT and SNEGSKA (reference sequence). The CDR3 is 13 amino acids. The CDR3: CSAGTSGVYEQYF. CDR3 coding DNA: TGCAGTGCAGGGACTAGCGGAGTCTACGAGCAGTACTTC.

This clonotype was observed a handful of times. The chain carries TRBV3-1 and TRBJ2-7; perhaps TRBD2 as D (5 bases). The CDR3 is made up of 12 amino acids. CDR1 and CDR2 from the germline V gene are LGHDT and YNNKEL (reference sequence). V lost 4 bases, J lost 8 bases, and 12 bases lay in between. CDR3 DNA: TGTGCCAGCAGCCGGCTTCGAGGGCAGCAGTACTTC. Its translation is CASSRLRGQQYF.

The rearrangement uses TRBV6-6 and TRBJ2-2; tentatively, D is TRBD2 (6 bases). V lost 2 bases and J 3 bases, leaving 16 bases between the germline ends. Germline V lookup: CDR1 MNHNY, CDR2 SVGAGI (reference sequence). CDR3 length: 17 residues. The CDR3 nucleotides read TGTGCCAGCAGTTACGGCGGGGCCATTCAGGACACCGGGGAGCTGTTTTTT. Encoded protein: CASSYGGAIQDTGELFF.

The chain joins TRBV20-1 to TRBJ1-1; D not resolved. The CDR3 covers 12 residues. CDR1 is DFQATT and CDR2 is SNEGSKA in the germline V gene (reference sequence). Trimming stripped 5 bases from V and 1 base from J, with 8 bases between. DNA of the CDR3: TGCAGTGCTCCGTGGGAGAACACTGAAGCTTTCTTT. Translating it yields CSAPWENTEAFF.

There are a few counts of this clonotype. J is TRBJ1-1 and V is TRBV20-1; perhaps TRBD1 as D (5 bases). Germline V gene sequence: CDR1 DFQATT, CDR2 SNEGSKA (reference sequence). The CDR3 has 14 residues. V lost 4 bases, J lost 4 bases, and 16 bases lay in between. CDR3 residues: CSANEGAAITEAFF. The CDR3, as DNA: TGCAGTGCTAATGAAGGGGCAGCAATCACTGAAGCTTTCTTT.

At least ten counts were recorded for this clonotype. The J gene is TRBJ2-7, the V gene TRBV12-3 or TRBV12-4, with unresolved D. The CDR3 has 12 amino acids. Deletions cut 3 bases from V and 1 base from J, with 4 bases between. Here the CDR3 reads CASSLDSYEQYF. The CDR3 DNA is TGTGCCAGCAGTTTGGATTCCTACGAGCAGTACTTC.

The gene calls are TRBV4-1 and TRBJ2-7, with D tentatively TRBD1 (5 bases). The germline V gene encodes CDR1 MGHRA and CDR2 YSYEKL. V lost 1 base to trimming and J lost 3 bases, with 10 bases between them. This CDR3 comprises 14 residues. This CDR3 reads CASSQVPRDYEQYF. The CDR3 region has the DNA TGCGCCAGCAGCCAAGTTCCCAGGGACTACGAGCAGTACTTC.